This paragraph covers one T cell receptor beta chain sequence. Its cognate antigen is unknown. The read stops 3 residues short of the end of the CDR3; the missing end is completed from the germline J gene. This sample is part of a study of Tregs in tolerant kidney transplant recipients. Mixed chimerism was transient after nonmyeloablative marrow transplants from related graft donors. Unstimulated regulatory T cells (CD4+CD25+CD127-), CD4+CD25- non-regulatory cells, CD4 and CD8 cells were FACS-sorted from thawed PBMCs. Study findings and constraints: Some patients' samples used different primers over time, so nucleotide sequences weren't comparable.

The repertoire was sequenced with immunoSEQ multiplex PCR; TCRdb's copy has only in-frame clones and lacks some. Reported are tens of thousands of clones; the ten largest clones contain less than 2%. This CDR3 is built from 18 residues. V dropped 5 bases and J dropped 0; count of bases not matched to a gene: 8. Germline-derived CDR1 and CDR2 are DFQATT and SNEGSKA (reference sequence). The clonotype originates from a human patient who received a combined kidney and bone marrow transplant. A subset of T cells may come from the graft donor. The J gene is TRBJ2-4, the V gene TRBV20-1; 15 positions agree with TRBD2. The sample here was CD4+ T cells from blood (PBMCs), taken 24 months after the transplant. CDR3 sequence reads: CSAAPGLAGGEAKNIQYF. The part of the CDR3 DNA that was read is TGCAGTGCTGCCCCGGGACTAGCGGGAGGTGAAGCCAAAAACATT.